The text below deals with one T cell receptor (beta chain). Its cognate antigen is unknown. The CDR3 extends over 20 amino acids. Germline trimming cut 0 bases from V and 0 bases from J; bases unmatched to any gene: 12. The germline gives CDR1 MGHRA, CDR2 YSYEKL. Produced via immunoSEQ multiplex PCR; TCRdb's table is partial and in-frame only. This sample has around 74,000 clones, with over 80% found just once. The data stem from a study of cytomegalovirus exposure and HLA in healthy donors. Overall study findings and caveats: As was reported, the classifier diagnosed cytomegalovirus status with high specificity and sensitivity. The authors listed approximately 160 TCR beta chains as cytomegalovirus-associated.

This receptor was obtained from a man younger than 45 in good health and CMV-seronegative. V usage is TRBV4-1 and J usage is TRBJ2-2; 8 nucleotides line up with TRBD2. Sequencing used PBMCs. Written as DNA, the CDR3 is TGCGCCAGCAGCCAAGATCTTGCAAGGGAGGGACTAGCGAACACCGGGGAGCTGTTTTTT. As protein: CASSQDLAREGLANTGELFF.